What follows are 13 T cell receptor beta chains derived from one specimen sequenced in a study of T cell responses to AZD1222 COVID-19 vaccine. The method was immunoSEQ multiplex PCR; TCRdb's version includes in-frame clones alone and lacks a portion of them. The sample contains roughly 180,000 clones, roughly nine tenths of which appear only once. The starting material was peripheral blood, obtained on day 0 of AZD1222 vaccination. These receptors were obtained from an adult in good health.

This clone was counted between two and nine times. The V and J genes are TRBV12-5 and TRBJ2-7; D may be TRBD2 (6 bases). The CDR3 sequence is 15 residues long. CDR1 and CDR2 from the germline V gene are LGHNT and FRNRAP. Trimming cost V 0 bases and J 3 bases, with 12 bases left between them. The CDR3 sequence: CASGLVSGGFYEQYV. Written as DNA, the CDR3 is TGTGCTAGTGGTTTGGTGTCCGGGGGATTCTACGAGCAGTACGTC.

Here the CDR3 reads CASSLPTGVGYGYTF. The DNA for the CDR3 is TGCGCCAGCAGCTTGCCCACGGGGGTGGGCTATGGCTACACCTTC. The chain couples TRBV5-1 to TRBJ1-2, with D possibly TRBD1 on 5 matching bases. The V gene's germline CDR1 is SGHRS and CDR2 YFSETQ. This CDR3 region has 15 residues. Trimming took off 1 base at V and 4 bases at J, with 14 bases between the two ends.

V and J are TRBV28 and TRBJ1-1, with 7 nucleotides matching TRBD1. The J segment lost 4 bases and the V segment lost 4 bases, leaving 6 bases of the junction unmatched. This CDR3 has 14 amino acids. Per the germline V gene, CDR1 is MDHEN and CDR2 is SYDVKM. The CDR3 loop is CASSSQGETTEAFF. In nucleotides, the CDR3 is TGTGCCAGCAGTTCCCAGGGGGAGACCACTGAAGCTTTCTTT.

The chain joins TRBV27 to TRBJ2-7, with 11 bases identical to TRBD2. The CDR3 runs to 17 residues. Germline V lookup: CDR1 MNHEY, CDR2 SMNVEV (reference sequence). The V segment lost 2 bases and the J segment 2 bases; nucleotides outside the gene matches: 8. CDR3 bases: TGTGCCAGCAGTTTAACCCTAGCGGGGGGTGAGCCCTACGAGCAGTACTTC. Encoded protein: CASSLTLAGGEPYEQYF.

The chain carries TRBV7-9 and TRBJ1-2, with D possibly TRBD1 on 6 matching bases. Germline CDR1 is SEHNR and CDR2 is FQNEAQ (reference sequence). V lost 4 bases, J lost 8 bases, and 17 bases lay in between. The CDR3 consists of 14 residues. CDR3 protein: CASSSIQGRRGYTF. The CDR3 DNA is TGTGCCAGCAGCTCTATACAGGGTCGGAGAGGCTACACCTTC. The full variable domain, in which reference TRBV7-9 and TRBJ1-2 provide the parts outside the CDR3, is DTGVSQNPRHKITKRGQNVTFRCDPISEHNRLYWYRQTLGQGPEFLTYFQNEAQLEKSRLLSDRFSAERPKGSFSTLEIQRTEQGDSAMYLCASSSIQGRRGYTFGSGTRLTVV.

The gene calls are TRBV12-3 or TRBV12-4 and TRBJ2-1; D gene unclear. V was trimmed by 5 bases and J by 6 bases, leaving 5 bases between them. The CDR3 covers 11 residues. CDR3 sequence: CASSQVNEQFF. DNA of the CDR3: TGTGCCAGCAGTCAAGTCAATGAGCAGTTCTTC.

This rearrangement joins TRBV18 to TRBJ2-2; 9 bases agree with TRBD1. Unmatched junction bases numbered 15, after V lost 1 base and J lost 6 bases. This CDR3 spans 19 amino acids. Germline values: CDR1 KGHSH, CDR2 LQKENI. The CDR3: CASSPLGDREEQEAGELFF. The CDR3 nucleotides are TGTGCCAGCTCACCACTTGGGGACAGGGAGGAACAAGAGGCCGGGGAGCTGTTTTTT.

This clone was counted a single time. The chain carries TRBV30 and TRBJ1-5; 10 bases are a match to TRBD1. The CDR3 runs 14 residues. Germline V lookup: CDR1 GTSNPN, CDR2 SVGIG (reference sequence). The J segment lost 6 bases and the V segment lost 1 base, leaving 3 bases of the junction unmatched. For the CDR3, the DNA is TGTGCCTGGAGTGCGGGACAGGGGACTCAGCCCCAGCATTTT. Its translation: CAWSAGQGTQPQHF. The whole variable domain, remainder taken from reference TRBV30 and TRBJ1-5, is SQTIHQWPATLVQPVGSPLSLECTVEGTSNPNLYWYRQAAGRGLQLLFYSVGIGQISSEVPQNLSASRPQDRQFILSSKKLLLSDSGFYLCAWSAGQGTQPQHFGDGTRLSIL.

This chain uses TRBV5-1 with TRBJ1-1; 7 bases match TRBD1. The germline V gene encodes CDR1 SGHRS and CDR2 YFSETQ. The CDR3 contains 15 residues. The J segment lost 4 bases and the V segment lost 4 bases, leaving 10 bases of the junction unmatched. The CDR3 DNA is TGCGCCAGCAGCCCATTGGCAGGGGGATCCACTGAAGCTTTCTTT. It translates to CASSPLAGGSTEAFF. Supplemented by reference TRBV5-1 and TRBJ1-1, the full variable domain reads KAGVTQTPRYLIKTRGQQVTLSCSPISGHRSVSWYQQTPGQGLQFLFEYFSETQRNKGNFPGRFSGRQFSNSRSEMNVSTLELGDSALYLCASSPLAGGSTEAFFGQGTRLTVV.

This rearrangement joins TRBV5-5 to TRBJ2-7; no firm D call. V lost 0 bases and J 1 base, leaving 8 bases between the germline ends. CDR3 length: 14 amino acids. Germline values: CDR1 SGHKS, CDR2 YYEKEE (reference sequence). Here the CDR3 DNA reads TGTGCCAGCAGCTTGGTTGACACATCCTACGAGCAGTACTTC. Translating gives CASSLVDTSYEQYF.

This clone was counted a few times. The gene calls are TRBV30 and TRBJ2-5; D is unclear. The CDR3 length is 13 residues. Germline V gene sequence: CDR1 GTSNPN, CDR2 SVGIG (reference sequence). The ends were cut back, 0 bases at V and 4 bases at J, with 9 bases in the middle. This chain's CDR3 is CAWSVNVPETQYF. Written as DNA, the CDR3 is TGTGCCTGGAGTGTGAACGTACCAGAGACCCAGTACTTC.

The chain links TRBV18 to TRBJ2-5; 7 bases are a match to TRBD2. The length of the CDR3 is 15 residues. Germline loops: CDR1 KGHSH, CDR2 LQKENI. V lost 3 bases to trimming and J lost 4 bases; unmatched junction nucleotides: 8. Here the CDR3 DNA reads TGTGCCAGCTCACCCCGGGAGGTTACACGAGAGACCCAGTACTTC. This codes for CASSPREVTRETQYF.

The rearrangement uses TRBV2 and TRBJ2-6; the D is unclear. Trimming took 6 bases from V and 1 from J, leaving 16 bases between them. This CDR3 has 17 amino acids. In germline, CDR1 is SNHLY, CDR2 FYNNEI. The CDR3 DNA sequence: TGTGCCAGCAGCCTCACAGAGCTTCAGTCTGGGGCCAACGTCCTGACTTTC. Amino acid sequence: CASSLTELQSGANVLTF.